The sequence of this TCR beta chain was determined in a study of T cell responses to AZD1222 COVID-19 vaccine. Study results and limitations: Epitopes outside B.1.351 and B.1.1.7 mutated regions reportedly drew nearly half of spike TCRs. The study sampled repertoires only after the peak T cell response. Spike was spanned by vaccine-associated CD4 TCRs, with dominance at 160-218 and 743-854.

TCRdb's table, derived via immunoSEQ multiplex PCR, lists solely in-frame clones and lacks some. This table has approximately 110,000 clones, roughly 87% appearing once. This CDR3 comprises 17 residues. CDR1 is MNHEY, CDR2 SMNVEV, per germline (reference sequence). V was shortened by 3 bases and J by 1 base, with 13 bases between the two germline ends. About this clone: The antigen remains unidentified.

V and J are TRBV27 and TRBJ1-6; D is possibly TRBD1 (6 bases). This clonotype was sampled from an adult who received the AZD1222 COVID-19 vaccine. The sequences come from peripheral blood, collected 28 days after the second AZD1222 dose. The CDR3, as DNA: TGTGCCAGCAGTTTTAGGGGGGGGTTATCCTATAATTCACCCCTCCACTTT. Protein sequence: CASSFRGGLSYNSPLHF.